A single sample gave rise to the 5 T cell receptor beta chains below, sequenced in a study of regulatory T cells in long-lasting Graves disease. With iRepertoire HTBI primers and Arm-PCR of CDR3 regions, TCR beta libraries were built. TCRdb fed the multiplex PCR reads into MiXCR, producing one record per CDR3 protein. Here the sample spans 350,000 to 500,000 distinct CDR3 sequences, approximately 16% being singletons. Time point described: newly diagnosed GD, antithyroid drugs for less than 3 months. PBMCs were the source of the RNA used for TCR sequencing. These sequences were also reported in another study, on T cells in Graves' hyperthyroidism and ophthalmopathy.

The sequencing here drew on peripheral blood mononuclear cells (PBMCs), taken at new diagnosis, from a patient treated with antithyroid drugs. The receptors shown here come from a woman aged 18-29 years with Graves disease.

This clonotype was picked up many times. This chain joins TRBV7-3 and TRBJ2-5, with D uncertain. In germline, CDR1 is SGHTA, CDR2 FQGTGA. V was pared by 3 bases and J by 4 bases, with 15 bases between. The CDR3 runs 15 residues. The CDR3 spells CASSLIGHPGETQYF. The CDR3 coding sequence is TGTGCCAGCAGCTTGATAGGCCACCCGGGAGAGACCCAGTACTTC.

A few counts support this clonotype. V and J are TRBV6-9 and TRBJ2-7; 10 bases fit TRBD2. Germline V gene data show CDR1 as MNHGY and CDR2 as SVAAGI. V was pared by 3 bases and J by 3 bases, with 8 bases of the junction left unmatched. The CDR3 is 16 amino acids. For the CDR3, the DNA is TGTGCCAGCAGTTACTCAGGGACTAGCGTTTTCTACGAGCAGTACTTC. Translated: CASSYSGTSVFYEQYF.

This clonotype appeared many times. V is TRBV12-3 or TRBV12-4 and J is TRBJ1-1; perhaps TRBD1 as D (6 bases). V gave up 3 bases and J gave up 1 base, with 9 bases separating them. The CDR3 is 14 amino acids. In DNA, the CDR3 is TGTGCCAGCAGTTTTACAGGGTCGAACACTGAAGCTTTCTTT. Its translation: CASSFTGSNTEAFF.

This clonotype was recorded at least ten times. This chain joins TRBV5-4 and TRBJ2-3; 7 bases fit TRBD2. The CDR3 is 16 residues long. Trimming took 0 bases from V and 2 from J; bases not matched to a gene: 6. Germline CDR1 and CDR2: SGHNT and YYREEE (reference sequence). The CDR3: CASSLASGVTTDTQYF. The CDR3 region has the DNA TGTGCCAGCAGCTTGGCCAGCGGGGTTACCACAGATACGCAGTATTTT.

CDR3 residues: CASREQGSGSYNEQFF. The CDR3 DNA follows: TGTGCCAGCAGGGAACAGGGGTCGGGGTCTTACAATGAGCAGTTCTTC. The V gene is TRBV25-1, the J gene TRBJ2-1; TRBD1 matches at 7 bases. This CDR3 is 16 amino acids long. V shed 6 bases, J shed 4 bases, and the junction held 12 bases outside the gene matches. Per the germline V gene, CDR1 is MGHDK and CDR2 is SYGVNS.